Following are 25 T cell receptor beta chains from one sample sequenced in a study of T cell repertoires in cytomegalovirus infection. Via MiXCR, TCRdb re-called the reads, giving one row per CDR3 protein. Of just under 550,000 distinct CDR3 sequences in the sample, around 27% were seen once. The sample taken for sequencing was PBMCs. These receptors were taken from a human donor in good health (CMV status not recorded). Some clones in this sample may be carry-over from other donors' samples.

The chain employs TRBV7-4 and TRBJ2-1; 13 bases are shared with TRBD2. This CDR3 comprises 17 residues. Unmatched junction bases numbered 9, after V lost 2 bases and J lost 8 bases. Germline V gene data show CDR1 as SGHVT and CDR2 as SQSDAQ. The CDR3 nucleotides read TGTGCCAGCAGCTTATTCCTACTAGCGGGAGGGGGAGATGAGCAGTTCTTC. Its protein product is CASSLFLLAGGGDEQFF.

This clonotype has only a few counts. The V and J genes are TRBV20-1 and TRBJ1-2, with TRBD1 as a possible D gene (5 bases). V lost 5 bases and J lost 4, with 14 bases in between. This CDR3 is 13 amino acids long. Germline V gene data show CDR1 as DFQATT and CDR2 as SNEGSKA (reference sequence). In DNA, the CDR3 is TGCAGTGCTGGAAAGACAGTTTCCTATGGCTACACCTTC. Its protein product is CSAGKTVSYGYTF.

The chain links TRBV11-3 to TRBJ1-1; D is perhaps TRBD1 (5 bases). V dropped 5 bases and J dropped 4 bases, with 11 bases sitting between them. CDR1 SGHNT and CDR2 YENEEA come from the germline V gene. The CDR3 has 13 residues. CDR3 loop: CASSPSGPTEAFF. The CDR3 DNA follows: TGTGCCAGCAGCCCTTCAGGGCCCACTGAAGCTTTCTTT. The whole variable domain, remainder taken from reference TRBV11-3 and TRBJ1-1, is EAGVVQSPRYKIIEKKQPVAFWCNPISGHNTLYWYLQNLGQGPELLIRYENEEAVDDSQLPKDRFSAERLKGVDSTLKIQPAELGDSAVYLCASSPSGPTEAFFGQGTRLTVV.

The chain combines TRBV11-2 with TRBJ2-1; maybe TRBD2 (5 bases). Germline V gene lookup returns CDR1 SGHAT and CDR2 FQNNGV. Trimming stripped 3 bases from V and 0 bases from J, with 15 bases between. This CDR3 is built from 17 residues. CDR3 region: CASSLDFLSSSYNEQFF. CDR3 DNA sequence: TGTGCCAGCAGCTTGGACTTCCTATCTAGCTCCTACAATGAGCAGTTCTTC.

This clonotype was detected ten times or more. The chain employs TRBV7-2 and TRBJ2-7; no definite D call. The CDR3 totals 11 residues. With 2 bases removed from V and 5 bases from J, the gap between germline ends came to 4 bases. Per germline, CDR1 SGHTA and CDR2 FQGNSA. CDR3 loop: CASSLRNEQYF. CDR3 bases: TGTGCCAGCAGCTTAAGGAACGAGCAGTACTTC.

This clonotype came up many times. The chain is built from TRBV7-2 and TRBJ1-2; D not certain. The germline V gene encodes CDR1 SGHTA and CDR2 FQGNSA. CDR3 length equals 16 residues. Trimming pared 6 bases from V and 4 bases from J, leaving 21 bases between. The CDR3 here is CASRPTSPAFSYGYTF. For the CDR3, the DNA is TGTGCCAGCAGGCCGACCTCTCCAGCCTTTAGCTATGGCTACACCTTC.

This clonotype was recorded at least ten times. V is TRBV7-2 and J is TRBJ2-3, with D unresolved. CDR3 length: 13 residues. Germline CDR1 is SGHTA and CDR2 is FQGNSA. V lost 3 bases and J lost 2, with 6 bases in between. The CDR3 loop reads CASSLSLTDTQYF. CDR3 nucleotide sequence: TGTGCCAGCAGCTTGAGTCTCACAGATACGCAGTATTTT.

The J gene is TRBJ2-7, the V gene TRBV19; D perhaps matches TRBD2 (5 bases). The CDR3 has 15 amino acids. Germline assignment: CDR1 LNHDA and CDR2 SQIVND (reference sequence). V was pared by 3 bases and J by 4 bases, with 16 bases between. The CDR3 loop is CASSINPAGGYEQYF. CDR3 nucleotide sequence: TGTGCCAGTAGTATTAATCCGGCGGGCGGTTACGAGCAGTACTTC.

This clonotype was observed a few times. The gene calls are TRBV20-1 and TRBJ2-1, with 10 bases lining up with TRBD2. J lost 9 bases, V lost 1 base, and 6 bases had no gene match. Germline CDR1 reads DFQATT; CDR2 reads SNEGSKA (reference sequence). CDR3 length equals 14 residues. CDR3 in amino acids: CSARGLAGVPEQFF. DNA for the CDR3: TGCAGTGCTAGAGGTCTAGCGGGAGTCCCTGAGCAGTTCTTC.

Comment on this clonotype: A read error may be the cause here, since a much bigger clone is one base away. The chain recombines TRBV7-2 with TRBJ2-3; D may match TRBD1 or TRBD2 (5 bases each). Germline CDR1 reads SGHTA; CDR2 reads FQGNSA. The length of the CDR3 is 15 residues. V dropped 5 bases and J dropped 6 bases, with 18 bases sitting between them. This CDR3 is CASSQEGTLGDTQYF. In nucleotides, the CDR3 is TGTGCCAGCAGCCAGGAAGGGACCCTCGGCGATACGCAGTATTTT.

V gene TRBV12-5 combines with J gene TRBJ1-3; possibly TRBD1 for D (6 bases). CDR1 LGHNT and CDR2 FRNRAP come from the germline V gene. Trimming pared 4 bases from V and 0 bases from J, leaving 16 bases between. This CDR3 is built from 17 residues. This CDR3 is CASGWVIDRTSGNTIYF. CDR3 nucleotides: TGTGCTAGTGGTTGGGTAATCGACAGGACCTCTGGAAACACCATATATTTT.

The chain joins TRBV7-4 to TRBJ2-5; D gene unclear. CDR3 size: 14 residues. V shed 6 bases and J shed 3 bases, with 14 bases lying between them. Germline V lookup: CDR1 SGHVT, CDR2 SQSDAQ. CDR3 coding DNA: TGTGCCAGCAGGCATGGAAGGATGGAAGAGACCCAGTACTTC. This codes for CASRHGRMEETQYF.

This clonotype was picked up a small number of times. V usage is TRBV19 and J usage is TRBJ2-5; TRBD2 aligns across 11 bases. The CDR3 has 16 amino acids. Germline V gene sequence: CDR1 LNHDA, CDR2 SQIVND (reference sequence). V lost 1 base, J lost 5 bases, and 6 bases stayed unmatched. The CDR3 DNA reads as TGTGCCAGTAGTATAGTAACGACTAGCGGGAAGGAGACCCAGTACTTC. This sequence encodes CASSIVTTSGKETQYF.

The chain couples TRBV28 to TRBJ1-2; TRBD1 is a possible D gene (5 bases). With 3 bases removed from V and 8 bases from J, the gap between germline ends came to 13 bases. Looked up from germline, CDR1 is MDHEN and CDR2 is SYDVKM. This CDR3 region has 13 residues. In DNA form, the CDR3 reads TGTGCCAGCAGTTTCGTACAGGACGACGGCTACACCTTC. This encodes CASSFVQDDGYTF.

Only a few counts were recorded for this clonotype. The V call is TRBV12-3 or TRBV12-4, the J call TRBJ2-1; no clear D gene. The ends were cut back, 8 bases at V and 7 bases at J, with 9 bases in the middle. The CDR3 is 11 residues long. The CDR3 sequence is CASAPENEQFF. CDR3 sequence (DNA): TGTGCCAGCGCCCCAGAGAATGAGCAGTTCTTC.

J is TRBJ1-1 and V is TRBV6-2 or TRBV6-3; 8 positions agree with TRBD1. The V segment lost 4 bases and the J segment 10 bases; nucleotides outside the gene matches: 17. Germline assignment: CDR1 MNHEY and CDR2 SVGEGT. This CDR3 is built from 16 residues. The CDR3 sequence is CASSFPPAGQGRRAFF. The CDR3 region has the DNA TGTGCCAGCAGTTTCCCACCCGCCGGACAGGGACGCCGAGCTTTCTTT.

This clonotype has a handful of counts. The chain employs TRBV12-3 or TRBV12-4 and TRBJ2-1; D could derive from TRBD1 or TRBD2 (5 bases each). This CDR3 region has 13 residues. Trimming stripped 7 bases from V and 11 bases from J, with 18 bases between. CDR3 nucleotides: TGTGCCAGCACCCTCGGGGCGGTACGCAAGCAGTTCTTC. It yields the protein CASTLGAVRKQFF.

In its sample, this clonotype was seen a few times. CDR3 coding DNA: TGTGCCAGCAGCCCACAGGCCCACTCCTACGAGCAGTACTTC. This encodes CASSPQAHSYEQYF. The V gene is TRBV6-8, the J gene TRBJ2-7, with D tentatively TRBD1 (5 bases). The length of the CDR3 is 14 residues. With 6 bases removed from V and 0 bases from J, the gap between germline ends came to 12 bases. Germline V gives CDR1 MNHGY, CDR2 SAAAGT.

This clonotype was seen at least ten times. V usage is TRBV6-6 and J usage is TRBJ2-7; 9 bases match TRBD2. CDR1 MNHNY and CDR2 SVGAGI come from the germline V gene (reference sequence). This CDR3 comprises 15 residues. Germline trimming cut 0 bases from V and 1 base from J; bases unmatched to any gene: 1. The CDR3 here is CASSYSAGGSYEQYV. The DNA of the CDR3 is TGTGCCAGCAGTTACTCGGCGGGAGGGTCCTACGAGCAGTACGTC.

This clonotype was seen more than once but under ten times. The chain is built from TRBV10-3 and TRBJ1-1; 9 bases are shared with TRBD1. The CDR3 spans 15 residues. The J segment lost 1 base and the V segment lost 7 bases, leaving 7 bases of the junction unmatched. Germline V gene lookup returns CDR1 ENHRY and CDR2 SYGVKD. The CDR3 protein is CAITGTGRGNTEAFF. CDR3 DNA: TGTGCCATCACCGGGACAGGGAGGGGGAACACTGAAGCTTTCTTT.

The genes are TRBV28 and TRBJ2-1, with 10 bases matching TRBD2. Germline CDR1 is MDHEN and CDR2 is SYDVKM. This CDR3 spans 15 amino acids. The V and J ends lost 6 bases and 3 bases, in that order; junction bases with no gene match: 5. The CDR3 region is CASRGAGGGYNEQFF. DNA for the CDR3: TGTGCCAGCAGGGGAGCGGGAGGGGGCTACAATGAGCAGTTCTTC. Full variable domain (remainder filled in from reference TRBV28 and TRBJ2-1): DVKVTQSSRYLVKRTGEKVFLECVQDMDHENMFWYRQDPGLGLRLIYFSYDVKMKEKGDIPEGYSVSREKKERFSLILESASTNQTSMYLCASRGAGGGYNEQFFGPGTRLTVL.

This clonotype has ten or more counts. This chain joins TRBV7-2 and TRBJ2-3; D not certain. The length of the CDR3 is 13 residues. The germline V gene encodes CDR1 SGHTA and CDR2 FQGNSA. The V end was cut by 5 bases, the J end by 9 bases, with 15 bases between. CDR3: CASSRGPTSTQYF. The CDR3 DNA follows: TGTGCCAGCAGCCGCGGACCAACTTCCACGCAGTATTTT.

This clonotype was recorded at least ten times. V gene TRBV7-2 combines with J gene TRBJ2-4, with D perhaps TRBD1 or TRBD2 (5 bases each). The germline V gene encodes CDR1 SGHTA and CDR2 FQGNSA. Trimming took off 1 base at V and 6 bases at J, with 13 bases between the two ends. The CDR3 is made up of 15 amino acids. CDR3 nucleotide sequence: TGTGCCAGCAGCTTAGGTTACCCGAGGGGAAACATTCAGTACTTC. It yields the protein CASSLGYPRGNIQYF.

This clonotype was observed many times. This chain joins TRBV7-2 and TRBJ2-3; D is undetermined. Germline V lookup: CDR1 SGHTA, CDR2 FQGNSA. Trimming removed 3 bases from V and 6 bases from J, with 10 bases in between. The CDR3 is made up of 13 amino acids. CDR3 in amino acids: CASSFQTMDTQYF. In nucleotides, the CDR3 is TGTGCCAGCAGCTTCCAGACGATGGATACGCAGTATTTT.

The chain joins TRBV7-3 to TRBJ1-1, with 8 bases fitting TRBD1. Germline CDR1 is SGHTA and CDR2 is FQGTGA. The V segment lost 1 base and the J segment 3 bases; nucleotides outside the gene matches: 4. The CDR3 is 15 amino acids. The CDR3 nucleotides read TGTGCCAGCAGCTTAAGCAGGGGGCCGGACACTGAAGCTTTCTTT. Translation gives CASSLSRGPDTEAFF.